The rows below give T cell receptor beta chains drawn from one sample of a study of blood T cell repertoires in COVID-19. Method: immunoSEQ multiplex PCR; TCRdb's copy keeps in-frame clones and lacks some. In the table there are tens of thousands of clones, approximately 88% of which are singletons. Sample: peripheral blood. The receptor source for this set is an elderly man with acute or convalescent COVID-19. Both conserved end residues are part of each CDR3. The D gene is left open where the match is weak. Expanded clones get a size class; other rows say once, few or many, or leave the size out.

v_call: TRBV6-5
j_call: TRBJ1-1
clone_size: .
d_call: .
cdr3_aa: CASRNGYTEAFF

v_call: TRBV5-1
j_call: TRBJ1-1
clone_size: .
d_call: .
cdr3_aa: CASAWEDRAEAFF

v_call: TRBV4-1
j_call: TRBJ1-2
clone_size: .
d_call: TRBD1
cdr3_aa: CASSQGQGAVGYTF

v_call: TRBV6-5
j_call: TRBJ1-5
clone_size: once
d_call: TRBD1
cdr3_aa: CASSRDRVSNQPQHF

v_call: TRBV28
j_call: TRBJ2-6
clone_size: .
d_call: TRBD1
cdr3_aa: CASRAGGTSGANVLTF

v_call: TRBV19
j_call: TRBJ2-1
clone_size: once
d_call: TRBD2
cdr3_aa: CASRLAGRKRNEQFF

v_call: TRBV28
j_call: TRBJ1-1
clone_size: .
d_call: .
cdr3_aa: CASSPGTLGYTEAFF

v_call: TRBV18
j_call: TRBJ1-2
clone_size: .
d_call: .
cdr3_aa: CASSPKDSLYGYTF

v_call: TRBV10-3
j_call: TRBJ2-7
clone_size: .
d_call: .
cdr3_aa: CAISESHKTYEQYF

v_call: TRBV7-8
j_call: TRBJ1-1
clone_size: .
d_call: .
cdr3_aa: CASSLIPRGGTEAFF

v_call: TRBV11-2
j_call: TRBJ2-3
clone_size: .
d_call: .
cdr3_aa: CASSPSSGFARDTQYF

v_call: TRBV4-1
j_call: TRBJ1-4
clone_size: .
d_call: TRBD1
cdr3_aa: CASSLGQSGEKLFF

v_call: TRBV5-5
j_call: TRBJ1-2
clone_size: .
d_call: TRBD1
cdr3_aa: CASSGTVPPNYGYTF

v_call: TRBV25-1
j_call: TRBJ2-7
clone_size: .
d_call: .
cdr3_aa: CASSTAEAGGGLYEQYF

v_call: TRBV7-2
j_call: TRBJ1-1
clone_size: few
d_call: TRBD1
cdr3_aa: CASSLMGQGTEAFF

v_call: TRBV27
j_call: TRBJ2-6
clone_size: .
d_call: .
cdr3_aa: CASSLRDTYSGANVLTF

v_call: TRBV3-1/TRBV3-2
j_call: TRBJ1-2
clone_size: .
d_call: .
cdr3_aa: CASSNRAVDYGYTF

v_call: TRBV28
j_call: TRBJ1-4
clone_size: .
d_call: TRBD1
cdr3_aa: CASSLRQGTEKLFF

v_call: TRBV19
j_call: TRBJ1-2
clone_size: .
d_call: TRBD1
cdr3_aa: CASRPGTGTNYGYTF

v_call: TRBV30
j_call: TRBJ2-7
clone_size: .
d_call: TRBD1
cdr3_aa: CAWSLGGRTGLEQYF

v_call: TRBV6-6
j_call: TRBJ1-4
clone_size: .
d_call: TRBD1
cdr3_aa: CAVGTGPTNEKLFF

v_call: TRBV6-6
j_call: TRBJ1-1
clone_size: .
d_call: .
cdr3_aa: CASSYSKTDSNTEAFF

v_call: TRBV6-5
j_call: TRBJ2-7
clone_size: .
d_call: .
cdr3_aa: CASWGPTHQYF

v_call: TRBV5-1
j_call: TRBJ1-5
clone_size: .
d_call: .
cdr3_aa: CASSLDPAGSNQPQHF

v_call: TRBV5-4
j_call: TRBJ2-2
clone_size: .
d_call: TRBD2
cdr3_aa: CASGQGGGAVTGELFF

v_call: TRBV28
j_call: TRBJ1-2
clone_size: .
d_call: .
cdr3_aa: CASRREGYLDGYTF

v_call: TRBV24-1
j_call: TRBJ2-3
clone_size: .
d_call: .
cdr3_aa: CATSDSVASRTDTQYF

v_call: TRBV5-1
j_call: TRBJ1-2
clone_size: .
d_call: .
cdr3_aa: CASSPGDGYGYTF

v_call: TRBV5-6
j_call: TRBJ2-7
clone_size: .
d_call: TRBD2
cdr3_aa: CASGGTSGAQYEQYF

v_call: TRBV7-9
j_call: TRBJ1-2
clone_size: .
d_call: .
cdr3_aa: CASAGPLSDGYTF

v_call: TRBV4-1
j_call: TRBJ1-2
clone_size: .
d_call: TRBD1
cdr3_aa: CASSPSEGANYGYTF

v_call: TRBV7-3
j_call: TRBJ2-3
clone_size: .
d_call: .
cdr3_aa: CASSLNGRGADTQYF

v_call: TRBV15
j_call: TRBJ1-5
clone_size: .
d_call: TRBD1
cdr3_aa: CATSRAGQGVGNSNQPQHF

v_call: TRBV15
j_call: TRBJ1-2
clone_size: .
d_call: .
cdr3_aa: CATSRDIAGYTF

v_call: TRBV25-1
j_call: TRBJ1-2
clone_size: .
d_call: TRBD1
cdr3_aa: CASSQGAIYGYTF

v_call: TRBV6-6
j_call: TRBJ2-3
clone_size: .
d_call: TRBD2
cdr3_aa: CATSKTSGTTDTQYF

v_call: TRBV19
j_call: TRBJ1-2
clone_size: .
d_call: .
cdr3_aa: CASVTHDRPYGYTF

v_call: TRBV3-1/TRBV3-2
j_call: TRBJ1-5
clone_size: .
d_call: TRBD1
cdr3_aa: CASSQWDRGLGNQPQHF

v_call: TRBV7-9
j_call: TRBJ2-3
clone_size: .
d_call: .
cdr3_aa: CASSSSGGTQYF

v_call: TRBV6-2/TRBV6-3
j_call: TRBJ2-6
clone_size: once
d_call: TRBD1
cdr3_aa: CASSPGGSGANVLTF

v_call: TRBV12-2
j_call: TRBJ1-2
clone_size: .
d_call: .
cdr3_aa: CASRLTRVVLYGYTF

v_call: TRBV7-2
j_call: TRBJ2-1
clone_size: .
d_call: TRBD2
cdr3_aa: CASSSLAGGSKQFF

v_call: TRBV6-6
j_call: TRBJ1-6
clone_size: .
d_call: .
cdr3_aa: CASSYSEQDSPLHF

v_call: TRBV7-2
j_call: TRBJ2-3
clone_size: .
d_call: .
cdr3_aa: CASSLTTGTSTDTQYF

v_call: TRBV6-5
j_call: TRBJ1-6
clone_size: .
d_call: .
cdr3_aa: CASRQMSSYNSPLHF

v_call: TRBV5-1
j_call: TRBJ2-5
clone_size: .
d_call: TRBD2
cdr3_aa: CASSSISWLAGAQYQETQYF

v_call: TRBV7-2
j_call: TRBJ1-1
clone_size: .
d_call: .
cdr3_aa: CASSGRGNLNTEAFF

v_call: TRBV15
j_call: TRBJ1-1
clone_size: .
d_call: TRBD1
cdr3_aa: CATSRGGTDTEAFF

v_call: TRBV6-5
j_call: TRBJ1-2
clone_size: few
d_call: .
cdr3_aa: CASSSPTRGGYGYTF

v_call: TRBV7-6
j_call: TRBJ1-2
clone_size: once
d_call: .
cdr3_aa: CASSPEEATVGYGYTF

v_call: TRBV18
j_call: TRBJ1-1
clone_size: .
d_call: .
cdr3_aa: CASSPQRQQNTEAFF

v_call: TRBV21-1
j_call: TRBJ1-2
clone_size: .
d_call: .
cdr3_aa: CASSKEGTGGHLGYGYTF